This T cell receptor beta chain was documented in a study of cytomegalovirus exposure and HLA in healthy donors. Overall study findings and caveats: In a later analysis, at a false discovery rate of 0.05, fewer than 20,000 TCR beta sequences matched HLA alleles.

On this clone itself: Its cognate antigen is unknown.

A multiplex PCR was run with 60 Vbeta primers and 13 Jbeta primers. Assay used: immunoSEQ multiplex PCR; TCRdb lists only in-frame clones, some missing. Altogether some 200,000 clones are present, 81% being singletons, with the ten largest covering around 4%. The CDR3 totals 16 residues. The germline CDR1 and CDR2 sequences are SGHDT and YYEEEE. The V end was cut by 0 bases, the J end by 0 bases, with 10 bases between. Sequencing was carried out using PBMCs. The J gene is TRBJ1-3, the V gene TRBV5-6; no clear D. This TCR came from a man aged 50-60 years in good health and CMV-seronegative. CDR3 residues: CASSLERAASGNTIYF. The CDR3 DNA reads as TGTGCCAGCAGCTTGGAGAGGGCAGCCTCTGGAAACACCATATATTTT.